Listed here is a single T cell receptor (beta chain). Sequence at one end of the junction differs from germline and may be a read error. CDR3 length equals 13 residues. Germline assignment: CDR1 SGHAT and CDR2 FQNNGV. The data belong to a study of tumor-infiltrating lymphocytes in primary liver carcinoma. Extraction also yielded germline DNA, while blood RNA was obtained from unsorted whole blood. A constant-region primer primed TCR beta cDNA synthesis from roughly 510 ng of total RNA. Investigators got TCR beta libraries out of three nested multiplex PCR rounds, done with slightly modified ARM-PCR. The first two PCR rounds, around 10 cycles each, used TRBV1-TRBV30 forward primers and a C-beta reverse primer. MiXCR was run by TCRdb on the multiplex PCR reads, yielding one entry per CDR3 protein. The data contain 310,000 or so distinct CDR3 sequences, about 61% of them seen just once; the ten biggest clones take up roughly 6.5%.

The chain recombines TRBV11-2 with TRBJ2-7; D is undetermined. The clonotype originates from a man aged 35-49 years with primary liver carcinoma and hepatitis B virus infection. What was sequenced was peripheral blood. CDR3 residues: CASNLPSLYEQYF. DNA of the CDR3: TGTGCCAGCAACTTACCAAGCCTCTATGAGCAGTACTTC.